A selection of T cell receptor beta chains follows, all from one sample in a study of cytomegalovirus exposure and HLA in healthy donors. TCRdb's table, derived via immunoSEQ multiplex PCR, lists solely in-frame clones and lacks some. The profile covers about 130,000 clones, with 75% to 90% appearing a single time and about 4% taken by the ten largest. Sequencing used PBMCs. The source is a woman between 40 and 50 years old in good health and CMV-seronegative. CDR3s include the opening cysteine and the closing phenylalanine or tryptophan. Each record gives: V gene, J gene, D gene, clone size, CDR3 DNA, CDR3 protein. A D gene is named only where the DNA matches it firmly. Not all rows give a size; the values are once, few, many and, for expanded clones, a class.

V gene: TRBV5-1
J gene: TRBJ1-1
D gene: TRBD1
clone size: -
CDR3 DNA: TGCGCCAGCAGCTTCTCCGGGACAGAAAACACTGAAGCTTTCTTT
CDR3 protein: CASSFSGTENTEAFF

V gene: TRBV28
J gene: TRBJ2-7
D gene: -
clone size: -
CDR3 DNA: TGTGCCAGCAGACCCGCGGACAGATACGAGCAGTACTTC
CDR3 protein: CASRPADRYEQYF

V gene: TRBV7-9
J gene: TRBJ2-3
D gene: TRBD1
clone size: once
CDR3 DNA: TGTGCCAGCTGCCCGTCGTGGGACAGGCTAGACACAGATACGCAGTATTTT
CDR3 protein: CASCPSWDRLDTDTQYF

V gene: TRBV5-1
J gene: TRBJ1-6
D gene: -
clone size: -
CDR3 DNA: TGCGCCAGCAGCCATGGACAGTTCTATAATTCACCCCTCCACTTT
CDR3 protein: CASSHGQFYNSPLHF

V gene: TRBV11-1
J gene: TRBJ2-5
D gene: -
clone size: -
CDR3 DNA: TGTGCCAGCAGCTACCCAGCGGGAGAGACCCAGTACTTC
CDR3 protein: CASSYPAGETQYF

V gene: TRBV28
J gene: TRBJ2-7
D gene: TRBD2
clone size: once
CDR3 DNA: TGTGCCAGCAGCCCTTACGGGGGGGCGTCCGAGCAGTACTTC
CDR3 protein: CASSPYGGASEQYF

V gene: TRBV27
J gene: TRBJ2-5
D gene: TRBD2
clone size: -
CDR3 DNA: TGTGCCAGCAGTCTCGATCGGACTAGCGGGAGGACGGAGACCCAGTACTTC
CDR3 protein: CASSLDRTSGRTETQYF

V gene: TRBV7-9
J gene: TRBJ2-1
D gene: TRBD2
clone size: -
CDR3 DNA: TGTGCCAGCAGCCCAGGACTAGCGGAATACAATGAGCAGTTCTTC
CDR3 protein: CASSPGLAEYNEQFF

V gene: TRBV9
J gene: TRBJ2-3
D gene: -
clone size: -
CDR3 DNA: TGTGCCAGCAGCCGAGGGAGCACAGATACGCAGTATTTT
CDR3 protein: CASSRGSTDTQYF

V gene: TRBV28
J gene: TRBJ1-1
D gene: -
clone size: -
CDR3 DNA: TGTGCCAGCAAGAATTACAAGAACACTGAAGCTTTCTTT
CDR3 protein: CASKNYKNTEAFF

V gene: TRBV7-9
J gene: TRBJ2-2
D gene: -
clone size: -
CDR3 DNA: TGTGCCAGCAGCCCCTGGACAGGGAGGGCCGGGGAGCTGTTTTTT
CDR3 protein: CASSPWTGRAGELFF

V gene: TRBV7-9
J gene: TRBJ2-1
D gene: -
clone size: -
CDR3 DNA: TGTGCCAGCAGCTTACTGGGACATCAGTTCTTC
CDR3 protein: CASSLLGHQFF

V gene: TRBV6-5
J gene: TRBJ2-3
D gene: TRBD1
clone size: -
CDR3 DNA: TGTGCCAGCAGTCAAACAGGGGCCCCCACAGATACGCAGTATTTT
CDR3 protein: CASSQTGAPTDTQYF

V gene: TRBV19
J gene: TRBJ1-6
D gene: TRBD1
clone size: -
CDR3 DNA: TGTGCCAGTAGTATCTGGGACAGCACGGGAAATTCACCCCTCCACTTT
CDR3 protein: CASSIWDSTGNSPLHF

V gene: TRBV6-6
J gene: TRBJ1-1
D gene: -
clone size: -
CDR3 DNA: TGTGCCAGCAGTTACAAGCACACAGGGAATACTGAAGCTTTCTTT
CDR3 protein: CASSYKHTGNTEAFF

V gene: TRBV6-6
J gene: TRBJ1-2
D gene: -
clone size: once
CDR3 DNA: TGTGCCAGCAGTTACAGCAGGGATGGCTACACCTTC
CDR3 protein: CASSYSRDGYTF

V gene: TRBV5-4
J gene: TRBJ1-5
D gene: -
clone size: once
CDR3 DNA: TGTGCCAGCAGCCCTGACAGAAATCGGCCCCAGCATTTT
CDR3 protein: CASSPDRNRPQHF

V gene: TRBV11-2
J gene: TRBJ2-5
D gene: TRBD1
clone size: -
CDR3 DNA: TGTGCCAGCACCCCGGGACAGGGCCAGGCCCAGTACTTC
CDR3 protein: CASTPGQGQAQYF

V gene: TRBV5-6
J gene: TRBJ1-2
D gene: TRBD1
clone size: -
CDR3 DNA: TGTGCCAGCAGCTTATATGACAGGGGGTATGATGGCTACACCTTC
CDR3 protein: CASSLYDRGYDGYTF

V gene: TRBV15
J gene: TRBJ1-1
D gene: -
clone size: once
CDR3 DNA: TGCGCCACCAGCAGAGATGTGGCTAACACTGAAGCTTTCTTT
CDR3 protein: CATSRDVANTEAFF

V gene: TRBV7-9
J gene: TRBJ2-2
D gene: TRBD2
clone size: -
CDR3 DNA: TGTGCCAGCAGCCCCCGAAAGCGGGGTACGAACACCGGGGAGCTGTTTTTT
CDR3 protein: CASSPRKRGTNTGELFF

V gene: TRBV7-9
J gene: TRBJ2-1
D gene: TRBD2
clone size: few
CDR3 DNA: TGTGCCAGCAGCCCTAGCGGGGGGGATAGGGAGCAGTTCTTC
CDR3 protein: CASSPSGGDREQFF

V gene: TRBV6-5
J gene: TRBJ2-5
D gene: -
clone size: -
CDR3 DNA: TGTGCCAGCAGAATGACAGGTCGGAGGACCCAGTACTTC
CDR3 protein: CASRMTGRRTQYF

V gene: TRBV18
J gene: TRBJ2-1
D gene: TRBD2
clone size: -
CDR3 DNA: TGTGCCAGCTCAAGCCTAGCGGCCTACAATGAGCAGTTCTTC
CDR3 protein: CASSSLAAYNEQFF

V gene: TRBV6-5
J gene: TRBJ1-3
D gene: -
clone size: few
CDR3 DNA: TGTGCCAGCAGTTACTCGGGGGGATATGGAAACACCATATATTTT
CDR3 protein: CASSYSGGYGNTIYF

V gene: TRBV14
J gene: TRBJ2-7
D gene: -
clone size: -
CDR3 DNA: TGTGCCAGCAGCCAAGACCGACTCGTTGCGATCTACGAGCAGTACTTC
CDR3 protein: CASSQDRLVAIYEQYF

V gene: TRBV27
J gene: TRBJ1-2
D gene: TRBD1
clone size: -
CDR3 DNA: TGTGCCAGCAGTCCACCCCCCGGGACAGCTAACTATGGCTACACCTTC
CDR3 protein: CASSPPPGTANYGYTF

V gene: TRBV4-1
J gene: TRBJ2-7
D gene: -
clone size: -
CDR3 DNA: TGCGCCAGCAGCCAAGATATAGTGTGGCAGGCCGCCTACGAGCAGTACTTC
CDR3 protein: CASSQDIVWQAAYEQYF

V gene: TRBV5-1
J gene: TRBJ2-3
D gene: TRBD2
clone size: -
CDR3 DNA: TGCGCCAGCAGCTTGGGTAGCGGGGGTCGCACAGATACGCAGTATTTT
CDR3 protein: CASSLGSGGRTDTQYF

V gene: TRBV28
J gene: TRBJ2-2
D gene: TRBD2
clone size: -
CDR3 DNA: TGTGCCAGCAGTGCCGGTGGTAGCGGGGCCGGGGAGCTGTTTTTT
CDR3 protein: CASSAGGSGAGELFF

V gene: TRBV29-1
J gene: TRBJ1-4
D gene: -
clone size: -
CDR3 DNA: TGCCGCGTTGAAGATCTGACTCGGGGAACCGAAAAACTGTTTTTT
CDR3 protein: CRVEDLTRGTEKLFF

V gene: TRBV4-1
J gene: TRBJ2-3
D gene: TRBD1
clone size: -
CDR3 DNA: TGCGCCAGCAGCCCGACAGGGTATATAGATACGCAGTATTTT
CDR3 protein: CASSPTGYIDTQYF

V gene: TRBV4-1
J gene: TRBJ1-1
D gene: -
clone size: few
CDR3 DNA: TGCGCCAGCAGCCAAGAGGGGCAGGTGAACACTGAAGCTTTCTTT
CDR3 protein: CASSQEGQVNTEAFF

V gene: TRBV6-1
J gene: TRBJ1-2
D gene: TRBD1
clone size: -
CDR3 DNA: TGTGCCAGCAGTGAAGCAACAGGGGCGCCTACACCCCGTGGCTACACCTTC
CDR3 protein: CASSEATGAPTPRGYTF

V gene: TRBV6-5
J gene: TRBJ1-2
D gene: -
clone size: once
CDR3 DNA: TGTGCCAGCAGTTACGGGACTGCTGGAGGCTACACCTTT
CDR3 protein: CASSYGTAGGYTF

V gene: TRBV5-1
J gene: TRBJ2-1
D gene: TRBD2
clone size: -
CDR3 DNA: TGCGCCAGCAGCTTGGCGGGACTAGCGGGACCGAGCTCCTACAATGAGCAGTTCTTC
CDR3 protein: CASSLAGLAGPSSYNEQFF

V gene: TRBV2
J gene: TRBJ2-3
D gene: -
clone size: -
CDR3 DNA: TGTGCCAGCAGTGGACAGGCGAGCACAGATACGCAGTATTTT
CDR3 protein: CASSGQASTDTQYF